A single T cell receptor (beta chain) is shown here with its context. Assay: immunoSEQ multiplex PCR; the TCRdb copy retains only in-frame clones and omits some. This table holds around 130,000 clones, over 90% found once. The CDR3 has 15 amino acids. Unmatched junction bases numbered 6, after V lost 3 bases and J lost 9 bases. Germline loops: CDR1 SGDLS, CDR2 YYNGEE. This entry belongs to a study of T cell responses to AZD1222 COVID-19 vaccine. The receptor comes from an adult in good health. The input for sequencing was peripheral blood, taken on day 0 of AZD1222 vaccination. The chain recombines TRBV9 with TRBJ2-1, with 13 bases that match TRBD2. Here the CDR3 DNA reads TGTGCCAGCAGCGATTACACTAGCGGGAGGGGTGAGCAGTTCTTC. This encodes CASSDYTSGRGEQFF.